This is a list of T cell receptor beta chains from one sample in a study of blood T cell repertoires in COVID-19. Sequencing was performed with immunoSEQ multiplex PCR; in TCRdb, only in-frame clones are kept and a portion is missing. Counted here are some 240,000 clones, approximately 90% occurring once; the ten biggest clones make up approximately 0.77%. The sequenced sample consisted of peripheral blood. The source of these receptors is a man aged 55 to 70 with COVID-19, enrolled during active disease. The CDR3 runs from the conserved cysteine through the conserved F or W. D genes are given only for firm matches. Clone size is shown for a subset of rows, as once, few, many or a class of expanded clone.

TRBJ1-6 NA TRBV2 NA TGTGCCAGCACATCTGACAGGCGGGCCGGTTCACCCCTCCACTTT CASTSDRRAGSPLHF
TRBJ2-6 NA TRBV4-2 NA TGTGCCAGCAGCCTGCAGATCCCTGGGGCCAACGTCCTGACTTTC CASSLQIPGANVLTF
TRBJ2-2 NA TRBV2 TRBD2 TGTGCCAGCAGTGTAGCGGGAGGGCCCGGGGAGCTGTTTTTT CASSVAGGPGELFF
TRBJ2-1 NA TRBV14 NA TGTGCCAGCAGCTTAAACAATGAGCAGTTCTTC CASSLNNEQFF
TRBJ1-2 once TRBV28 NA TGTGCCAGCAGTTTTCAGGGCCGGTCAGGCTACACCTTC CASSFQGRSGYTF
TRBJ2-7 NA TRBV5-5 NA TGTGCCAGCAGCTTGGCCGCGGGGACTTCCTACGAGCAGTACTTC CASSLAAGTSYEQYF
TRBJ2-2 NA TRBV3-1/TRBV3-2 TRBD2 TGTGCCAGCAGCCATGTAGGGACTAGCGGGATAGGTGAGCTGTTTTTT CASSHVGTSGIGELFF
TRBJ2-7 NA TRBV5-1 TRBD2 TGCGCCAGCAGCTTGGGGACTAGCGGGGAGCAGTACTTC CASSLGTSGEQYF
TRBJ1-6 NA TRBV2 NA TGTGCCACCACGACGGGTGTGAATTCACCCCTCCACTTT CATTTGVNSPLHF
TRBJ2-1 NA TRBV3-1/TRBV3-2 TRBD1 TGTGCCAGCAGTCGGACAGGCCCCAATGAGCAGTTCTTC CASSRTGPNEQFF
TRBJ2-5 NA TRBV5-4 TRBD1 TGTGCCAGCAGCTTAGGGGGCCTGGGGCAAGAGACCCAGTACTTC CASSLGGLGQETQYF
TRBJ1-1 NA TRBV2 NA TGTGCCAGCAGGCGACAGGTGAACACTGAAGCTTTCTTT CASRRQVNTEAFF
TRBJ1-2 NA TRBV19 NA TGTGCCAGTAGCGGCAGGGTAAACTATGGCTACACCTTC CASSGRVNYGYTF
TRBJ2-1 NA TRBV21-1 NA TGTGCCAGCAGCACCCTAGGGGCGGGAAATGAGCAGTTCTTC CASSTLGAGNEQFF
TRBJ2-3 NA TRBV23-1 TRBD2 TGCGCCAGCAGTCGAAGGACTAGCGGGGGTCTGACAGATACGCAGTATTTT CASSRRTSGGLTDTQYF
TRBJ2-7 once TRBV5-1 NA TGCGCCAGCAGCCCGGACAGAGCCTACGAGCAGTACTTC CASSPDRAYEQYF
TRBJ1-5 once TRBV28 NA TGTGCCAGCAGTTTTTCTCCTACTAACAATCAGCCCCAGCATTTT CASSFSPTNNQPQHF
TRBJ1-1 NA TRBV29-1 TRBD1 TGCAGCGTTGAAGGGACAGGGGGCGCGTTCACTGAAGCTTTCTTT CSVEGTGGAFTEAFF
TRBJ1-2 NA TRBV30 NA TGTGCCTGGAGTGGACCGACAGTCAGTGGCTACACCTTC CAWSGPTVSGYTF
TRBJ2-2 NA TRBV18 NA TGTGCCAGCTCACCACCGGGGCTTGGGGAGCTGTTTTTT CASSPPGLGELFF
TRBJ1-2 NA TRBV27 TRBD1 TGTGCCAGCAGTCAACAGGGGACTAACTATGGCTACACCTTC CASSQQGTNYGYTF
TRBJ1-1 NA TRBV28 NA TGTGCCAGCAGTTCTGACGGGTCAAACACTGAAGCTTTCTTT CASSSDGSNTEAFF
TRBJ1-4 NA TRBV5-4 NA TGTGCCAGCCCTGAGACCCCAGGCTTTTTCGAAAAACTGTTTTTT CASPETPGFFEKLFF
TRBJ2-5 NA TRBV10-2 NA TGCGCCAGCAGTGAGTACCGGGGGGCCGATTCAGAGACCCAGTACTTC CASSEYRGADSETQYF
TRBJ2-1 NA TRBV9 NA TGTGCCAGCAGCGCCGCAGGGGGCGGGGGTCAGAATGAGCAGTTCTTC CASSAAGGGGQNEQFF
TRBJ2-7 once TRBV4-1 TRBD1 TGCGCCAGCAGCCAAGACGACAGGGCGGGCCTCGACTACGAGCAGTACTTC CASSQDDRAGLDYEQYF
TRBJ1-5 NA TRBV7-2 NA TGTGCCAGCAGCCTCTGGGAGGGGGTCGGGGAGCCCCAGCATTTT CASSLWEGVGEPQHF
TRBJ2-3 NA TRBV5-6 NA TGTGCCAGCAGTTGGCCGGGAGTCAGAAGCACAGATACGCAGTATTTT CASSWPGVRSTDTQYF
TRBJ1-2 NA TRBV4-1 TRBD1 TGCGCCAGCAGCCAGCTGGGACAGATCTATGGCTACACCTTC CASSQLGQIYGYTF
TRBJ1-1 NA TRBV18 NA TGTGCCAGCTCACCACATGAGAGGGCTGAAGCTTTCTTT CASSPHERAEAFF
TRBJ1-3 NA TRBV2 NA TGTGCCAGCAGTGAATCAGCGGGCAGGTTAAACTCTGGAAACACCATATATTTT CASSESAGRLNSGNTIYF
TRBJ1-2 once TRBV5-1 TRBD1 TGCGCCAGCAGCTTGGCCGGGCAGGGGGCGCTGGGCTACACCTTC CASSLAGQGALGYTF
TRBJ2-1 NA TRBV24-1 TRBD2 TGTGCCACCAGTGGTATTGGGACTAGCGGGAGCTCCTACAATGAGCAGTTCTTC CATSGIGTSGSSYNEQFF
TRBJ2-7 NA TRBV28 TRBD1 TGTGCCAGCAGAGATCCCGGGACAGGGGGAATCCACGAGCAGTACTTC CASRDPGTGGIHEQYF
TRBJ2-1 NA TRBV25-1 TRBD2 TGTGCCAGCAGTCCCCGGGGCGGGAGGAATGAGCAGTTCTTC CASSPRGGRNEQFF
TRBJ1-1 NA TRBV28 NA TGTGCCAGCAGTGTCGGAGGGCGCGGGGCCGCAGACACTGAAGCTTTCTTT CASSVGGRGAADTEAFF
TRBJ2-1 NA TRBV4-1 TRBD2 TGCGCCAGCAGCCAAGCGGGGGGTCTAAACTCCTACAATGAGCAGTTCTTC CASSQAGGLNSYNEQFF
TRBJ2-7 NA TRBV6-2/TRBV6-3 NA TGTGCCAGCAGTCAGGGGATATACGAGCAGTACTTC CASSQGIYEQYF
TRBJ2-5 NA TRBV6-6 TRBD2 TGTGCCAGCACCGACGCTAGCGGTTCCAAAGAGACCCAGTACTTC CASTDASGSKETQYF
TRBJ2-2 NA TRBV11-2 NA TGTGCCAGCACCGGATTGACAGGGAACACCGGGGAGCTGTTTTTT CASTGLTGNTGELFF
TRBJ2-7 NA TRBV7-9 NA TGTGCCAGCAGCCTAAGGACAGATGGCTACGAGCAGTACTTC CASSLRTDGYEQYF
TRBJ2-7 NA TRBV28 TRBD2 TGTGCCAGCCGACGACTAGCGGGGTCCTACGAGCAGTACTTC CASRRLAGSYEQYF
TRBJ1-4 NA TRBV7-2 TRBD1 TGTGCCAGCAGCCCCTCGACAGGGCGTTATGAAAAACTGTTTTTT CASSPSTGRYEKLFF
TRBJ2-5 NA TRBV28 NA TGTGCCAGCAGTACACAGACAGGCAAAGAGACCCAGTACTTC CASSTQTGKETQYF
TRBJ1-2 NA TRBV2 NA TGTGCCAGCATCCTCTCGGGTGGAGCTGGCTACACCTTC CASILSGGAGYTF
TRBJ2-7 NA TRBV27 TRBD1 TGTGCCAGCAGTTCATGGACAGGGGGCGGAACCTACGAGCAGTACTTC CASSSWTGGGTYEQYF
TRBJ2-3 NA TRBV27 NA TGTGCCAGCGGGGAGGAGGGAGATACGCAGTATTTT CASGEEGDTQYF
TRBJ2-6 NA TRBV2 TRBD1 TGTGCCAGCAGTGCTGGGACAGGGGTAGGCAACGTCCTGACTTTC CASSAGTGVGNVLTF
TRBJ2-3 NA TRBV7-3 TRBD2 TGTGCCAGCAGCGATCCGGGACTAGCGGGAGATGCAGATACGCAGTATTTT CASSDPGLAGDADTQYF
TRBJ2-2 NA TRBV19 NA TGTGCCAGTAGTTGGACGGGGGATACCGGGGAGCTGTTTTTT CASSWTGDTGELFF